These 21 T cell receptor beta chains were all obtained from the same sample, sequenced in a study of blood T cells in healthy people across ages. The authors ran a second PCR of about 6 to 11 cycles using a sample-barcoded 5' primer and a J-beta primer mix. TCRdb re-derived calls from the 5' RACE reads in MiXCR, one entry per CDR3 protein. Seen here are hundreds of thousands of distinct CDR3 sequences, roughly 50% observed once, and the top ten hold 20% to 30%. Sequencing used blood. The receptor set was obtained from a man aged 35-49 years in good health.

The chain carries TRBV7-7 and TRBJ2-5; perhaps TRBD2 as D (5 bases). Germline V gene lookup returns CDR1 SSHAT and CDR2 FNYEAQ (reference sequence). The CDR3 runs to 13 residues. V was cut by 2 bases and J by 4 bases, with 8 bases left in between. CDR3 DNA: TGTGCCAGCAGCTTATGGGAGCCAGAGACCCAGTACTTC. Its translation is CASSLWEPETQYF.

V is TRBV15 and J is TRBJ2-3; no definite D call. Germline CDR1 LNHNV, CDR2 YYDKDF (reference sequence). The CDR3 sequence is 14 residues long. The germline V and J ends were trimmed by 6 bases and 2 bases, with 12 bases remaining between them. The CDR3 nucleotides are TGTGCCACCAGAGGGTATTTGTCCACAGATACGCAGTATTTT. It encodes CATRGYLSTDTQYF.

The chain links TRBV7-9 to TRBJ1-1; TRBD1 matches 7 bases. The CDR3 spans 17 residues. V was clipped by 1 base and J by 3 bases; unmatched bases: 11. Per the germline V gene, CDR1 is SEHNR and CDR2 is FQNEAQ (reference sequence). CDR3 in amino acids: CASSLVSGTDRYTEAFF. CDR3 coding DNA: TGTGCCAGCAGCTTAGTATCCGGGACAGATAGGTACACTGAAGCTTTCTTT.

This clonotype has only a few counts. The rearrangement links TRBV24-1 to TRBJ2-7; 8 positions match TRBD2. Trimming took 8 bases from V and 5 from J; bases not matched to a gene: 4. The length of the CDR3 is 12 residues. The germline CDR1 and CDR2 sequences are KGHDR and SFDVKD. CDR3 in amino acids: CATKQGLDEQYF. The CDR3, as DNA: TGTGCCACCAAACAGGGACTAGACGAGCAGTACTTC.

This chain's CDR3 is CASSQGSGGVEETQYF. The CDR3 DNA follows: TGTGCCAGCAGCCAAGGGTCAGGGGGGGTTGAGGAGACCCAGTACTTC. The gene calls are TRBV4-2 and TRBJ2-5; TRBD1 or TRBD2 may be the D gene (7 bases each). V lost 1 base and J lost 5, with 17 bases in between. The CDR3 spans 16 residues. CDR1 and CDR2 from the germline V gene are LGHNA and YNFKEQ.

This rearrangement joins TRBV24-1 to TRBJ2-7, with D perhaps matching TRBD1 (5 bases). This CDR3 is 13 amino acids long. Germline V gene sequence: CDR1 KGHDR, CDR2 SFDVKD. The V and J ends lost 4 bases and 4 bases respectively, with 10 bases between them. The CDR3 spells CATSDPSGYEQYF. The CDR3, as DNA: TGTGCCACCAGTGACCCGTCAGGGTACGAGCAGTACTTC.

The CDR3 loop reads CASSSRQGFSYGYTF. In DNA, the CDR3 is TGTGCCAGCAGTTCCCGACAGGGCTTTAGCTATGGCTACACCTTC. This chain links TRBV27 with TRBJ1-2, with 7 nucleotides matching TRBD1. The V segment lost 4 bases and the J segment 4 bases; nucleotides outside the gene matches: 9. This CDR3 is built from 15 residues. The germline V gene encodes CDR1 MNHEY and CDR2 SMNVEV (reference sequence).

The CDR3: CASKGLRPAYF. The CDR3 DNA sequence: TGTGCCAGTAAAGGCTTACGACCCGCGTACTTC. This chain joins TRBV2 and TRBJ2-5; the D is unclear. Germline values: CDR1 SNHLY, CDR2 FYNNEI. V was trimmed by 9 bases and J by 13 bases, leaving 18 bases between them. This CDR3 region has 11 residues.

V usage is TRBV6-5 and J usage is TRBJ2-5; 9 bases align to TRBD1. Germline loops: CDR1 MNHEY, CDR2 SVGAGI. Trimming at V came to 6 bases and at J to 4 bases, leaving 9 bases not matched to a gene. The CDR3 is 15 amino acids. The CDR3: CASSTGTGKLETQYF. CDR3 nucleotide sequence: TGTGCCAGCAGCACGGGGACAGGGAAGTTAGAGACCCAGTACTTC.

V is TRBV5-1 and J is TRBJ2-2; perhaps TRBD1 as D (6 bases). This CDR3 spans 17 amino acids. In germline, CDR1 is SGHRS, CDR2 YFSETQ. Deletions cut 4 bases from V and 1 base from J, with 17 bases between. The CDR3: CASSLHSDRRNTGELFF. In DNA form, the CDR3 reads TGCGCCAGCAGCCTCCACTCAGACAGGAGGAACACCGGGGAGCTGTTTTTT.

This chain joins TRBV7-2 and TRBJ2-3, with a possible D match to TRBD2 (6 bases). Per germline, CDR1 SGHTA and CDR2 FQGNSA. Trimming removed 7 bases from V and 0 bases from J, with 17 bases in between. The CDR3 totals 16 residues. CDR3 bases: TGTGCCAGCACCTCAAGCTTAGGGACTAGCACAGATACGCAGTATTTT. Its protein is CASTSSLGTSTDTQYF.

V gene TRBV28 combines with J gene TRBJ2-7; D not resolved. The CDR3 length is 14 residues. Trimming pared 0 bases from V and 0 bases from J, leaving 6 bases between. Germline V gene data show CDR1 as MDHEN and CDR2 as SYDVKM. The CDR3 DNA sequence: TGTGCCAGCAGTTTATGGCGCAGCTCCTACGAGCAGTACTTC. It codes for CASSLWRSSYEQYF.

This chain joins TRBV20-1 and TRBJ2-5; 10 bases map to TRBD2. The ends lost 4 bases at V and 7 bases at J; junction bases unmatched: 15. Germline values: CDR1 DFQATT, CDR2 SNEGSKA (reference sequence). This CDR3 is built from 16 residues. In DNA form, the CDR3 reads TGCAGTGCTAAGGTGGCTAGCGGGAGCCCAACGGGGACCCAGTACTTC. Translated: CSAKVASGSPTGTQYF.

This rearrangement joins TRBV28 to TRBJ2-5; D not resolved. This CDR3 comprises 10 residues. Trimming removed 8 bases from V and 3 bases from J, with 4 bases in between. In germline, CDR1 is MDHEN, CDR2 SYDVKM. CDR3 in amino acids: CASGKETQYF. CDR3 coding DNA: TGTGCCAGCGGGAAAGAGACCCAGTACTTC. Combining the CDR3 with reference TRBV28 and TRBJ2-5 gives the whole variable domain DVKVTQSSRYLVKRTGEKVFLECVQDMDHENMFWYRQDPGLGLRLIYFSYDVKMKEKGDIPEGYSVSREKKERFSLILESASTNQTSMYLCASGKETQYFGPGTRLLVL.

The rearrangement uses TRBV11-2 and TRBJ2-6; D assignment may be TRBD1 or TRBD2 (6 bases each). The CDR3 contains 16 residues. V was clipped by 4 bases and J by 5 bases, with 15 bases between them. The germline V gene encodes CDR1 SGHAT and CDR2 FQNNGV. DNA for the CDR3: TGTGCCAGCAGCTCCTCGGGGGCCGGGAGGGCCAACGTCCTGACTTTC. This sequence encodes CASSSSGAGRANVLTF.

In this sample, this clonotype turned up a few times. V and J are TRBV20-1 and TRBJ2-6, with no clear D. The CDR3 spans 14 residues. V shed 6 bases and J shed 0 bases, with 9 bases lying between them. Germline V gene lookup returns CDR1 DFQATT and CDR2 SNEGSKA (reference sequence). The DNA of the CDR3 is TGCAGTGCGGAGATCATCTCTGGGGCCAACGTCCTGACTTTC. This sequence encodes CSAEIISGANVLTF.

This clonotype has more than one count but fewer than ten. This rearrangement joins TRBV7-2 to TRBJ2-7, with 11 bases lining up with TRBD1. Per the germline V gene, CDR1 is SGHTA and CDR2 is FQGNSA. Unmatched junction bases numbered 3, after V lost 5 bases and J lost 0 bases. The CDR3 has 15 amino acids. Here the CDR3 reads CASSRDRGASYEQYF. The CDR3 coding sequence is TGTGCCAGCAGCCGGGACAGGGGGGCCTCCTACGAGCAGTACTTC.

The rearrangement uses TRBV5-6 and TRBJ2-3; 8 positions match TRBD1. Germline V gives CDR1 SGHDT, CDR2 YYEEEE. V lost 4 bases to trimming and J lost 0 bases; unmatched junction nucleotides: 10. The CDR3 is 17 residues long. CDR3 sequence reads: CASSRLLGQESTDTQYF. CDR3 nucleotides: TGTGCCAGCAGCCGCCTCCTGGGACAGGAGAGCACAGATACGCAGTATTTT.

The V and J genes are TRBV6-6 and TRBJ1-1; tentatively, D is TRBD1 (5 bases). The germline V and J ends were trimmed by 4 bases and 7 bases, with 13 bases remaining between them. CDR1 is MNHNY and CDR2 is SVGAGI in the germline V gene (reference sequence). CDR3 length: 13 amino acids. CDR3 protein: CASSFQGTIEAFF. CDR3 nucleotide sequence: TGTGCCAGCAGTTTCCAAGGGACGATTGAAGCTTTCTTT.

J is TRBJ2-1 and V is TRBV6-2 or TRBV6-3; TRBD2 matches 9 bases. V lost 5 bases to trimming and J lost 7 bases; unmatched junction nucleotides: 15. Germline CDR1 and CDR2: MNHEY and SVGEGT. The length of the CDR3 is 17 residues. The chain's CDR3 is CASSALDGGGEVNEQFF. The CDR3 DNA reads as TGTGCCAGCAGTGCCCTCGATGGCGGGGGGGAGGTAAATGAGCAGTTCTTC.

In this sample, this clonotype turned up many times. V usage is TRBV4-3 and J usage is TRBJ2-7, with D unresolved. Trimming took off 1 base at V and 5 bases at J, with 12 bases between the two ends. Germline V gene data show CDR1 as LGHNA and CDR2 as YSLEER. The CDR3 contains 14 residues. The CDR3 loop reads CASSQVVGSNEQYF. The CDR3 DNA follows: TGCGCCAGCAGCCAAGTCGTCGGTAGCAACGAGCAGTACTTC.